What follows describes a single TCR beta chain. The source of the sample is a study of technical replicates of blood from a handful of donors. Germline CDR1 and CDR2: LNHDA and SQIVND (reference sequence). The trim removed 9 bases at V and 4 bases at J, leaving 11 bases unmatched. This CDR3 comprises 16 residues. Only in-frame clones appear in the TCRdb table, and some are missing; sequencing was by immunoSEQ multiplex PCR. The sample has some 81,000 clones, about 91% seen once. The TCR was taken from a human donor in good health. The rearrangement links TRBV19 to TRBJ2-2, with TRBD2 matching 10 bases. The specimen was T cells isolated from PBMCs. CDR3 residues: CASTEAGGPFTGELFF. The CDR3 region has the DNA TGTGCCAGCACGGAAGCGGGAGGGCCATTCACCGGGGAGCTGTTTTTT.